These 13 T cell receptor beta chains share one sample of origin, sequenced in a study of OX40 agonist ivuxolimab in advanced cancers. Clones were sequenced by immunoSEQ multiplex PCR, and TCRdb holds only the in-frame ones, with some missing. This sample has 70,000 or so clones, with roughly 90% found just once. This specimen consisted of CD4+ or CD8+ T cells sorted from blood, obtained in a trial of the OX40 agonist ivuxolimab. The receptors were gathered from an adult with an advanced solid tumor such as melanoma, head and neck, liver or kidney cancer.

The rearrangement links TRBV10-3 to TRBJ2-1; TRBD2 aligns across 9 bases. The junction had 6 bases not matched to a gene; V was cut back by 6 bases and J by 3 bases. Germline values: CDR1 ENHRY, CDR2 SYGVKD. The CDR3 has 15 amino acids. The CDR3 sequence is CAISQLAGGYNEQFF. The CDR3 bases are TGTGCCATCAGCCAACTAGCGGGTGGCTACAATGAGCAGTTCTTC.

The V and J genes are TRBV9 and TRBJ2-2; D is undetermined. Germline-derived CDR1 and CDR2 are SGDLS and YYNGEE. This CDR3 region has 14 residues. Trimming took 0 bases from V and 4 from J, leaving 7 bases between them. CDR3 loop: CASSVVDLTGELFF. CDR3 nucleotides: TGTGCCAGCAGCGTAGTTGACCTCACCGGGGAGCTGTTTTTT.

This chain joins TRBV27 and TRBJ1-3; TRBD1 agrees at 7 bases. Germline lookup yields CDR1 MNHEY and CDR2 SMNVEV (reference sequence). J gave up 2 bases and V 6 bases, and 4 bases lay outside the gene matches. The CDR3 runs 14 residues. The CDR3 DNA is TGTGCCAGCAGCAGACAGGGCGCTGGAAACACCATATATTTT. This sequence encodes CASSRQGAGNTIYF.

CDR3 in amino acids: CASRLRENPYNEQFF. CDR3 in DNA: TGTGCCAGCAGACTTCGGGAGAACCCCTACAATGAGCAGTTCTTC. V and J are TRBV6-5 and TRBJ2-1, with D maybe TRBD2 (6 bases). V gave up 6 bases and J gave up 2 bases, with 14 bases separating them. The CDR3 consists of 15 residues. Germline-derived CDR1 and CDR2 are MNHEY and SVGAGI.

This clone was recorded once. The CDR3 is CASSLTAGTQYF. The CDR3 DNA follows: TGTGCCAGCAGTTTGACAGCGGGGACCCAGTACTTC. The V gene is TRBV28, the J gene TRBJ2-5; possible D gene TRBD2, 6 bases. Germline V gene data show CDR1 as MDHEN and CDR2 as SYDVKM. Trimming took 3 bases from V and 7 from J, leaving 9 bases between them. The CDR3 covers 12 residues.

CDR3 sequence reads: CASSLGQPQHF. DNA of the CDR3: TGTGCCAGCAGTTTAGGTCAGCCCCAGCATTTT. V usage is TRBV28 and J usage is TRBJ1-5; D gene uncertain. Trimming cost V 2 bases and J 6 bases, with 2 bases left between them. Germline values: CDR1 MDHEN, CDR2 SYDVKM. The CDR3 extends over 11 amino acids.

This chain connects TRBV21-1 to TRBJ2-4; TRBD1 is taken as the D call from the table, unchecked against the DNA. TRBV21-1 is tagged as a pseudogene. The CDR3 runs to 18 residues. The CDR3 here is CASSVKGRNILAKNIQYF. For the CDR3, the DNA is TGTGCCAGCAGCGTCAAGGGGCGGAACATTCTAGCCAAAAACATTCAGTACTTC.

The chain joins TRBV18 to TRBJ2-7; D is undetermined. Germline V CDR1 and CDR2: KGHSH, LQKENI. The CDR3 runs 14 residues. Trimming shortened V by 5 bases and J by 0 bases, and 11 bases separated the two germline ends. This CDR3 is CASSGELSSYEQYF. CDR3 nucleotide sequence: TGTGCCAGCTCAGGGGAACTGAGCTCCTACGAGCAGTACTTC.

The chain is built from TRBV6-6 and TRBJ2-1, with a weak D call TRBD2 (6 bases). Germline CDR1 and CDR2: MNHNY and SVGAGI (reference sequence). This CDR3 is 12 amino acids long. V was cut by 6 bases and J by 10 bases, with 13 bases left in between. Written as DNA, the CDR3 is TGTGCCAGCAGATACCAGGCGGGGGAGCAGTTCTTC. Its protein product is CASRYQAGEQFF.

The chain recombines TRBV2 with TRBJ2-2, with D maybe TRBD1 (6 bases). The V end lost 2 bases, the J end lost 6 bases, and 10 bases lay between the germline ends. The CDR3 runs 14 residues. CDR1 SNHLY and CDR2 FYNNEI come from the germline V gene. The CDR3 DNA reads TGTGCCAGCAGTGAAAGAGGGGGACCCGGGGAGCTGTTTTTT. It translates to CASSERGGPGELFF.

V usage is TRBV9 and J usage is TRBJ1-4; D unresolved. Trimming took off 4 bases at V and 5 bases at J, with 12 bases between the two ends. CDR3 size: 14 residues. Germline CDR1 SGDLS, CDR2 YYNGEE. DNA for the CDR3: TGTGCCAGCAGCCCCCGGGCCTTCAATGAAAAACTGTTTTTT. It is translated as CASSPRAFNEKLFF.

The chain links TRBV9 to TRBJ2-3; D not certain. V lost 0 bases and J lost 9, with 8 bases in between. CDR3 length: 12 residues. Germline V gives CDR1 SGDLS, CDR2 YYNGEE. In DNA form, the CDR3 reads TGTGCCAGCAGCGTAGAGTCCCCAACGCAGTATTTT. Translating it yields CASSVESPTQYF.

The CDR3 loop reads CAWKGHTEAFF. Written as DNA, the CDR3 is TGTGCCTGGAAGGGTCACACTGAAGCTTTCTTT. The gene calls are TRBV30 and TRBJ1-1; D is ambiguous. The germline CDR1 and CDR2 sequences are GTSNPN and SVGIG (reference sequence). The length of the CDR3 is 11 residues. V gave up 4 bases and J gave up 3 bases, with 6 bases separating them.